This TCR beta chain was recovered during a study of blood T cells in healthy people across ages. This CDR3 region has 15 residues. V lost 4 bases and J lost 1, with 13 bases in between. Germline loops: CDR1 MNHEY, CDR2 SVGEGT. Then a second PCR, running roughly 7 to 12 cycles, was carried out with a sample-barcoded 5' primer and a J-beta primer mix. TCRdb passed the 5' RACE reads through MiXCR, listing each CDR3 protein once. This sample has 850,000 to 1,100,000 distinct CDR3 sequences, with roughly two fifths found just once. The sample taken for sequencing was blood. The rearrangement uses TRBV6-2 or TRBV6-3 and TRBJ1-1, with D hard to call. The sequence came from a man younger than 30 in good health. The CDR3 nucleotides are TGTGCCAGCAGTTCCGCGCGTTCGGCGAACACTGAAGCTTTCTTT. Protein: CASSSARSANTEAFF.